A selection of T cell receptor beta chains follows, all from one sample in a study of cytomegalovirus exposure and HLA in healthy donors. Assay: immunoSEQ multiplex PCR; the TCRdb copy retains only in-frame clones and omits some. The sample contains about 70,000 clones, about 95% of which appear only once. Sequenced input: PBMCs. The receptor source for this set is a woman between 18 and 29 years old in good health and CMV-seropositive. Both conserved end residues are trimmed from each CDR3.

TRBJ1-1	TRBV5-1	ASSLDFPGTGVGEAF
TRBJ2-3	TRBV2	ASRLLLAPSTDTQY
TRBJ2-7	TRBV4-1	ASSQGTYSYEQY
TRBJ2-7	TRBV27	ASSKTSGTPVEQY
TRBJ1-1	TRBV6-5	ASSYTMDRETEAF
TRBJ2-2	TRBV4-1	ASSQFMPGQGRTGELF
TRBJ1-2	TRBV4-3	ASSQGGTGNYGYT
TRBJ1-2	TRBV29-1	SVATGGARGYT
TRBJ2-7	TRBV30	AWSVASSSYEQY
TRBJ1-5	TRBV7-9	ASSPRQGWRNQPQH
TRBJ2-5	TRBV2	ASSLGQLQETQY
TRBJ2-3	TRBV10-3	AISGIGVTDTQY
TRBJ2-2	TRBV6-6	ASSYSGGNTGELF
TRBJ2-1	TRBV13	ASSTGQGGPSYNEQF
TRBJ1-1	TRBV29-1	SVDWAIGNTEAF
TRBJ1-3	TRBV7-2	ASSLYGNTIY
TRBJ2-7	TRBV6-5	ASSGAGSSYEQY
TRBJ2-2	TRBV7-9	ASSLVQNTGELF
TRBJ1-2	TRBV5-3	ATQGGYGYT
TRBJ2-2	TRBV5-1	ASSLTSGANTGELF
TRBJ2-1	TRBV2	ASSDRRGSNEQF
TRBJ1-1	TRBV27	ASTQWSGGSTEAF
TRBJ2-3	TRBV11-3	ASSRLADTQY
TRBJ1-1	TRBV11-2	ASSPPRGTEAF
TRBJ1-5	TRBV2	ASRVEAGGNQPQH
TRBJ2-1	TRBV5-6	ASSLSGTTWDNEQF
TRBJ2-1	TRBV13	ASSFSGGPFTKF
TRBJ2-1	TRBV6-4	ASSDSPRGIRYNEQF
TRBJ1-2	TRBV15	ATSSDIATVYGYT
.	TRBV30	AWSTGTHEQY
TRBJ2-7	TRBV27	ASSRLAGDLYYEQY
TRBJ2-1	TRBV2	ASPYQPRPNSGRVYNEQF
TRBJ2-7	TRBV18	ASSPSFGLATYEQY
TRBJ2-1	TRBV2	ASSVPPEMNEQF
TRBJ1-1	TRBV10-1	ASSVRDTEAF
TRBJ2-1	TRBV4-1	ASSRGQGHNNEQF
TRBJ2-7	TRBV7-9	ASSPSGIEQY
TRBJ1-2	TRBV7-9	ASSGQGHGYT
TRBJ2-1	TRBV5-4	ASSLELAGYNEQF
TRBJ2-1	TRBV5-1	ASSPGLAGKSYNEQF
TRBJ1-2	TRBV6-5	ASSSGQYGYT
TRBJ2-5	TRBV10-3	AISDFGTGERETQY
TRBJ2-3	TRBV29-1	SVDGGGRKIYTDTQY
TRBJ2-2	TRBV7-2	ASSHLPGTIGTGELF
TRBJ2-2	TRBV27	ASTMTGGYGELF
TRBJ1-1	TRBV27	ASSFLGTEASVNTEAF
TRBJ1-1	TRBV6-4	ASSETGLDTEAF